One and the same sample provided the 11 T cell receptor beta chains below, sequenced in a study of T cells after yellow fever vaccination. TCRdb reprocessed the 5' RACE reads via MiXCR and lists one record per CDR3 protein. The profile covers approximately 510,000 distinct CDR3 sequences, with just over 20% appearing a single time and roughly a sixth taken by the ten largest. The specimen was PBMCs, collected roughly 23 days after the first yellow fever vaccination. The source of these receptors is a young man who received the YFV17D yellow fever vaccine.

This clonotype was recorded only once. The chain uses TRBV6-5 and TRBJ2-2; D may be TRBD1 (6 bases). V was shortened by 2 bases and J by 5 bases, with 12 bases between the two germline ends. This CDR3 is built from 15 residues. Germline V CDR1 and CDR2: MNHEY, SVGAGI. This CDR3 reads CASSYRPGQTGELFF. CDR3 coding DNA: TGTGCCAGCAGTTACCGACCGGGACAAACCGGGGAGCTGTTTTTT.

The chain has TRBV7-9 and TRBJ1-5; D is possibly TRBD1 (6 bases). CDR1 and CDR2 from the germline V gene are SEHNR and FQNEAQ (reference sequence). With 11 bases removed from V and 4 bases from J, the gap between germline ends came to 15 bases. CDR3 length equals 13 residues. The CDR3 DNA reads as TGTGCCGTACCCGGGGACAATAATCAGCCCCAGCATTTT. This gives the protein CAVPGDNNQPQHF.

The J gene is TRBJ2-1, the V gene TRBV2; D tentatively fits TRBD1 or TRBD2 (6 bases each). CDR1 SNHLY and CDR2 FYNNEI come from the germline V gene. V lost 4 bases and J 3 bases, leaving 22 bases between the germline ends. The CDR3 totals 18 residues. For the CDR3, the DNA is TGTGCCAGCAGTGTTTGGGGGGCAAGACCTGTCGGCTACAATGAGCAGTTCTTC. Protein product: CASSVWGARPVGYNEQFF.

The V call is TRBV7-9, the J call TRBJ2-3; no clear D. Between the trimmed V and J ends, which lost 5 bases and 5 bases, there was a span of 23 bases. The CDR3 length is 17 residues. Germline V CDR1 and CDR2: SEHNR, FQNEAQ (reference sequence). As DNA, the CDR3 is TGTGCCAGCAGCCCCCTGCGAGGCGCCCGCACCTTAGATACGCAGTATTTT. Protein: CASSPLRGARTLDTQYF.

The chain carries TRBV3-1 and TRBJ1-3; unclear D gene. V lost 1 base and J 4 bases, leaving 11 bases between the germline ends. This CDR3 is 15 amino acids long. The germline gives CDR1 LGHDT, CDR2 YNNKEL (reference sequence). The CDR3 DNA follows: TGTGCCAGCAGCCAAGTCCAGGTAGCCGGAAACACCATATATTTT. It encodes CASSQVQVAGNTIYF.

The chain joins TRBV24-1 to TRBJ1-1; perhaps TRBD1 as D (5 bases). The germline gives CDR1 KGHDR, CDR2 SFDVKD. Between the trimmed V and J ends, which lost 8 bases and 0 bases, there was a span of 9 bases. CDR3 size: 13 residues. CDR3 protein: CATTLGVNTEAFF. CDR3 coding DNA: TGTGCCACCACATTGGGGGTGAACACTGAAGCTTTCTTT.

The rearrangement joins TRBV3-1 to TRBJ1-6; the match to TRBD1 covers 10 bases. The germline gives CDR1 LGHDT, CDR2 YNNKEL (reference sequence). The CDR3 consists of 14 residues. Germline trimming cut 5 bases from V and 8 bases from J; bases unmatched to any gene: 3. The CDR3 DNA sequence: TGTGCCAGCAGCTACGGGACAGGGGATTCACCCCTCCACTTT. This sequence encodes CASSYGTGDSPLHF.

The chain joins TRBV6-6 to TRBJ2-7; D not resolved. This CDR3 contains 11 residues. Germline loops: CDR1 MNHNY, CDR2 SVGAGI (reference sequence). The V and J ends lost 10 bases and 2 bases respectively, with 9 bases between them. CDR3 DNA sequence: TGTGCCACCCGAGGCACCTACGAGCAGTACTTC. Amino acid sequence: CATRGTYEQYF.

This clonotype was counted only a few times. The V gene is TRBV6-1, the J gene TRBJ2-2; 7 nucleotides match TRBD1. Germline V gene sequence: CDR1 MNHNS, CDR2 SASEGT. V dropped 8 bases and J dropped 5; count of bases not matched to a gene: 11. The CDR3 sequence is 15 residues long. DNA of the CDR3: TGTGCCAGCTCACCGGACAGGACCAAGACCGGGGAGCTGTTTTTT. Encoded protein: CASSPDRTKTGELFF.

This clonotype has only a few counts. The chain uses TRBV12-3 or TRBV12-4 and TRBJ1-5, with D uncertain. This CDR3 contains 14 residues. Trimming stripped 3 bases from V and 0 bases from J, with 6 bases between. The CDR3 DNA is TGTGCCAGCAGTTTGAGGCATAGCAATCAGCCCCAGCATTTT. As protein: CASSLRHSNQPQHF.

This clonotype was counted between two and nine times. The chain links TRBV14 to TRBJ2-6; D call uncertain. The germline CDR1 and CDR2 sequences are SGHDN and FVKESK. The CDR3 runs to 15 residues. Trimming stripped 4 bases from V and 3 bases from J, with 10 bases between. The CDR3 sequence is CASSPEIFGANVLTF. The DNA of the CDR3 is TGTGCCAGCAGCCCGGAGATCTTTGGGGCCAACGTCCTGACTTTC.